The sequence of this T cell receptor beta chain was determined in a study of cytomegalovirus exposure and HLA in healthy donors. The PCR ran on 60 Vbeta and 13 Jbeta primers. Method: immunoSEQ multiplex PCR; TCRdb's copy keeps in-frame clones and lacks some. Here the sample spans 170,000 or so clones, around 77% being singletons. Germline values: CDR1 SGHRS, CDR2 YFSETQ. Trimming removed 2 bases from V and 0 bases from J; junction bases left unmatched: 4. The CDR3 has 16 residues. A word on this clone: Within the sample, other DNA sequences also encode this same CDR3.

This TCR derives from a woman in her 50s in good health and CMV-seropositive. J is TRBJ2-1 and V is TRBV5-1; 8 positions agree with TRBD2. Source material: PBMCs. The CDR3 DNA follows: TGCGCCAGCAGCTTAACTAGCGGAAGCTCCTACAATGAGCAGTTCTTC. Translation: CASSLTSGSSYNEQFF.